This T cell receptor beta chain was obtained from a study of CD8 T cells in Susac syndrome. The CDR3 extends over 17 amino acids. V was clipped by 0 bases and J by 5 bases; unmatched bases: 7. Germline V CDR1 and CDR2: SGDLS, YYNGEE. Reverse transcription of about 0.5 to 1 ug RNA used random hexamers. By means of immunoSEQ multiplex PCR, TCR beta CDR3 spanning 54 Vbeta and 13 Jbeta underwent amplification. One entry per CDR3 protein, called by TCRdb with MiXCR from the immunoSEQ multiplex PCR reads. The sample carries 250,000 to 300,000 distinct CDR3 sequences, 70% to 90% recorded once. The authors carried out high-throughput sequencing of TCR beta. They applied it to CD8+ and CD4+ T cells obtained from blood. The patients serving as multiple sclerosis controls were treatment-naive. They had stable or active relapsing-remitting disease and fulfilled revised McDonald criteria.

This TCR came from a human donor with multiple sclerosis. The rearrangement joins TRBV9 to TRBJ2-5; 13 bases fit TRBD2. The material sequenced was CD8+ T cells from PBMCs. The CDR3 loop is CASSVDATSGRPETQYF. For the CDR3, the DNA is TGTGCCAGCAGCGTAGATGCGACTAGCGGGAGGCCTGAGACCCAGTACTTC.